This T cell receptor (beta chain) was found in a study of cytomegalovirus exposure and HLA in healthy donors. Study findings and constraints: HLA alleles were associated with fewer than 20,000 TCR beta sequences in a later analysis at 0.05 false discovery rate.

Germline V CDR1 and CDR2: MDHEN, SYDVKM. With 3 bases removed from V and 5 bases from J, the gap between germline ends came to 11 bases. The CDR3 loop spans 15 amino acids. In the PCR, 60 Vbeta and 13 Jbeta primers were used. Original methodology: Unique TCR beta chains numbered roughly 80 million in a later analysis, with roughly 10 million shared. Here immunoSEQ multiplex PCR was the method, and the copy in TCRdb shows in-frame clones only, minus some. V and J calls and clone size are copied from that table; D and trimming were computed from the DNA. The sample has around 160,000 clones, roughly four fifths seen once. This clone was picked up one time. Its specificity is unknown.

Sequencing input: PBMCs. The chain has TRBV28 and TRBJ1-6; possible D gene TRBD1, 6 bases. The TCR was taken from a man between 45 and 60 years old in good health and CMV-seropositive. The DNA of the CDR3 is TGTGCCAGCAGTTTTGCCCAGGGGAATAATTCACCCCTCCACTTT. Translating gives CASSFAQGNNSPLHF.